Each of the 15 T cell receptor beta chains below was sequenced from the same sample in a study of response to subunit inactivated influenza vaccine. TCRdb reanalysed the RT-PCR reads using MiXCR and keeps one entry per CDR3 protein. The sample has roughly 500,000 distinct CDR3 sequences; 16% are singletons. The sequences come from CD4+ T cells sorted from PBMCs, collected less than 30 months after vaccination. The receptors originated from a man in his fifties or sixties who received an inactivated influenza vaccine.

This clonotype appeared many times. V gene TRBV4-2 combines with J gene TRBJ2-3; TRBD1 might be the D (6 bases). The V and J ends lost 0 bases and 8 bases respectively, with 9 bases between them. Germline assignment: CDR1 LGHNA and CDR2 YNFKEQ. This CDR3 comprises 13 residues. CDR3 DNA: TGTGCCAGCAGCCAAGATGACAGGAGTACGCAGTATTTT. It translates to CASSQDDRSTQYF.

The CDR3 spells CSASKRTGAVWNEQFF. The CDR3, as DNA: TGCAGTGCTAGTAAACGGACAGGGGCTGTGTGGAATGAGCAGTTCTTC. The rearrangement links TRBV20-1 to TRBJ2-1; 9 bases match TRBD1. The CDR3 length is 16 residues. V dropped 3 bases and J dropped 7; count of bases not matched to a gene: 13. Looked up from germline, CDR1 is DFQATT and CDR2 is SNEGSKA (reference sequence).

CDR3 protein: CAIMERGNTGELFF. The DNA for the CDR3 is TGTGCCATCATGGAGAGGGGGAACACCGGGGAGCTGTTTTTT. J is TRBJ2-2 and V is TRBV10-3; D possibly matches TRBD1 or TRBD2 (5 bases each). Germline V gene sequence: CDR1 ENHRY, CDR2 SYGVKD. This CDR3 contains 14 residues. V shed 7 bases and J shed 1 base, with 10 bases lying between them.

The chain employs TRBV4-1 and TRBJ2-3; D not certain. Germline loops: CDR1 MGHRA, CDR2 YSYEKL. This CDR3 is 17 amino acids long. Trimming pared 3 bases from V and 4 bases from J, leaving 20 bases between. The CDR3: CASSQRSYASSPDTQYF. In DNA form, the CDR3 reads TGCGCCAGCAGCCAGAGGAGCTACGCCTCCTCTCCAGATACGCAGTATTTT.

This chain uses TRBV6-1 with TRBJ1-2, with a weak D call TRBD1 (6 bases). V lost 8 bases and J lost 8, with 21 bases in between. Germline V lookup: CDR1 MNHNS, CDR2 SASEGT. This CDR3 region has 14 residues. Written as DNA, the CDR3 is TGTGCCAGCTCGCGAATACAGGGTTCGGGCGGCTACACCTTC. Translating gives CASSRIQGSGGYTF.

This clonotype was counted at least ten times. The junction does not match germline at one end; this may be a read error. The V call is TRBV4-2, the J call TRBJ2-7; the D is unclear. Germline-derived CDR1 and CDR2 are LGHNA and YNFKEQ. The CDR3 loop spans 13 amino acids. The CDR3 sequence is CASSQDLPYEQYF. DNA for the CDR3: TGCGCCAGCAGCCAAGACTTGCCCTACGAGCAGTACTTC.

CDR3 DNA sequence: TGTGCCAGCACGAGGACTAGTCCAGGGGAGACCCAGTACTTC. Protein: CASTRTSPGETQYF. The rearrangement joins TRBV12-3 or TRBV12-4 to TRBJ2-5; 7 nucleotides agree with TRBD2. CDR3 size: 14 residues. V shed 7 bases and J 5 bases; nucleotides not matched to a gene: 10.

The rearrangement uses TRBV28 and TRBJ2-4, with TRBD2 matching 8 bases. The germline gives CDR1 MDHEN, CDR2 SYDVKM. The J segment lost 8 bases and the V segment lost 8 bases, leaving 11 bases of the junction unmatched. The CDR3 contains 14 residues. CDR3 in amino acids: CASAGPSGSYIQYF. CDR3 bases: TGTGCCAGCGCAGGACCCAGCGGGAGTTACATTCAGTACTTC.

This clonotype has a handful of counts. CDR3 bases: TGTGCCAGCAGTAGGTTTGGGACAACGAATCAGCCCCAGCATTTT. This sequence encodes CASSRFGTTNQPQHF. The rearrangement joins TRBV6-1 to TRBJ1-5; possible D gene TRBD1, 6 bases. In germline, CDR1 is MNHNS, CDR2 SASEGT. The V and J ends lost 5 bases and 4 bases respectively, with 15 bases between them. This CDR3 has 15 residues.

The chain carries TRBV20-1 and TRBJ2-7, with TRBD2 as a possible D gene (5 bases). This CDR3 contains 14 residues. From germline, CDR1 is DFQATT and CDR2 SNEGSKA (reference sequence). Trimming took off 3 bases at V and 7 bases at J, with 19 bases between the two ends. DNA of the CDR3: TGCAGTGCTAGTGGTCCGGGAATTTGGTGGGAGCAGTACTTC. Its translation: CSASGPGIWWEQYF.

The chain is built from TRBV6-2 or TRBV6-3 and TRBJ2-1, with 7 bases that match TRBD2. The germline V gene has CDR1 MNHEY and CDR2 SVGEGT. Losses at the gene ends were 7 bases for V and 3 bases for J; bases not matched to a gene: 9. The CDR3 has 15 residues. This CDR3 reads CASTQDPSGYNEQFF. The CDR3 nucleotides are TGTGCCAGCACCCAAGACCCTAGCGGCTACAATGAGCAGTTCTTC.

This chain connects TRBV28 to TRBJ2-4; 8 bases map to TRBD2. The junction had 8 bases not matched to a gene; V was cut back by 1 base and J by 3 bases. The CDR3 loop spans 17 amino acids. Germline CDR1 is MDHEN and CDR2 is SYDVKM. The chain's CDR3 is CASSLSGLREGKNIQYF. CDR3 in DNA: TGTGCCAGCAGTTTATCCGGGCTCCGGGAGGGCAAAAACATTCAGTACTTC.

This clonotype was seen more than once but under ten times. J is TRBJ1-2 and V is TRBV19; the match to TRBD1 covers 7 bases. The CDR3 extends over 14 amino acids. The V gene's germline CDR1 is LNHDA and CDR2 SQIVND (reference sequence). Germline trimming cut 6 bases from V and 7 bases from J; bases unmatched to any gene: 11. The CDR3 is CASSRQGLTAGYTF. The DNA of the CDR3 is TGTGCCAGTAGCCGACAGGGCCTCACTGCTGGCTACACCTTC.

This clonotype has a handful of counts. The gene calls are TRBV20-1 and TRBJ2-3; 11 nucleotides agree with TRBD2. V trimming: 0 bases; J trimming: 3 bases; junction bases outside the gene matches: 11. This CDR3 is 18 amino acids long. CDR1 DFQATT and CDR2 SNEGSKA come from the germline V gene (reference sequence). CDR3 bases: TGCAGTGCTAGAGATTCAGGGCTAGCGGGGGGTCGGACAGATACGCAGTATTTT. It specifies CSARDSGLAGGRTDTQYF.

This clonotype was counted between two and nine times. The chain carries TRBV20-1 and TRBJ2-3, with TRBD2 matching 7 bases. The V and J ends lost 5 bases and 3 bases, in that order; junction bases with no gene match: 5. Germline V gene data show CDR1 as DFQATT and CDR2 as SNEGSKA (reference sequence). There are 13 residues in the CDR3. The CDR3 is CSAPPGGTDTQYF. CDR3 in DNA: TGCAGTGCTCCGCCGGGGGGAACAGATACGCAGTATTTT.